The source of this T cell receptor (beta chain) is a study of CD8 T cells in ankylosing spondylitis. The CDR3 extends over 15 amino acids. The V end was cut by 1 base, the J end by 4 bases, with 15 bases between. Germline V CDR1 and CDR2: DFQATT, SNEGSKA (reference sequence). Study outcomes and limitations: Peripheral blood held disease-linked clones only at relatively low frequency, and these were CD8+. Matched ankylosing spondylitis synovial fluid reportedly showed significant enrichment of disease-linked clones. Several highly homologous variants made up a TCR beta motif that seemed to typify ankylosing spondylitis blood. Previous work reported some of these motif variants in the synovial fluid and blood of reactive arthritis.

This clonotype was seen at least ten times. The target antigen is unknown. Using quantitative 5'-RACE with molecular barcodes, the authors made TCR beta libraries. Via MiXCR, TCRdb re-called the 5' RACE reads, giving one row per CDR3 protein. The sample carries about 200,000 distinct CDR3 sequences, roughly 6.6% recorded once. The rearrangement uses TRBV20-1 and TRBJ2-3; no firm D call. Sequences were obtained from blood, either unsorted or a sorted T cell fraction (not recorded which). The sequence was collected from a male donor with ankylosing spondylitis. The CDR3 here is CSARGDQIPSDTQYF. In DNA form, the CDR3 reads TGCAGTGCTAGAGGGGATCAGATACCCTCAGATACGCAGTATTTT.